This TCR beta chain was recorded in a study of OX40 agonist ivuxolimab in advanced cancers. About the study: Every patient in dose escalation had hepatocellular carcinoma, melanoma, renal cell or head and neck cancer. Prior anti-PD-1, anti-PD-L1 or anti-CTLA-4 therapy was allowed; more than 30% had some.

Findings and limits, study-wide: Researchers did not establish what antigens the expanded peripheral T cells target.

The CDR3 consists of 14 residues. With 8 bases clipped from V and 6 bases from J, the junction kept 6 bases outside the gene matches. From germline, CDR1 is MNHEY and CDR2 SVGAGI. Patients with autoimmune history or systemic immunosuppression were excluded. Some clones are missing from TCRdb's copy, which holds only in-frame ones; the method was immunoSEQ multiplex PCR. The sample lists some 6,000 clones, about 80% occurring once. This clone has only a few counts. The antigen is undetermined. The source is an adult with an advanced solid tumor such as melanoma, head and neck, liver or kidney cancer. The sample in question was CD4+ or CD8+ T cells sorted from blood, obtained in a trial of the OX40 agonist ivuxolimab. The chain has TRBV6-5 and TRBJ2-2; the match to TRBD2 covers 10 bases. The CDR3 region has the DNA TGTGCCAGCGTAGGCCTAGCGGGGGCCGGGGAGCTGTTTTTT. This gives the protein CASVGLAGAGELFF.